The source of this T cell receptor (beta chain) is a study of T cell responses to AZD1222 COVID-19 vaccine. Study-level points and caveats: Reports indicate that nearly half of spike-specific TCRs are directed at unmutated variant regions. Donors in the cohort were predominantly white British and more often female, and clonal diversity was possibly underestimated. Baseline antibody screening turned up just 6 or 7 seropositive AZD1222 recipients.

Remarks on this clone: The antigen is unknown.

The study pooled second doses at about 4 or about 12 weeks. Trimming removed 0 bases at V and 7 bases at J, with 10 bases between. The CDR3 loop spans 14 amino acids. In germline, CDR1 is MGHRA, CDR2 YSYEKL. The repertoire was sequenced with immunoSEQ multiplex PCR; TCRdb's copy has only in-frame clones and lacks some. Among 99,000 or so clones listed, roughly nine tenths were seen once. The starting material was peripheral blood, obtained 28 days after the second AZD1222 dose. The receptor's source is an adult who received the AZD1222 COVID-19 vaccine. The chain recombines TRBV4-1 with TRBJ1-5, with D hard to call. The CDR3 DNA follows: TGCGCCAGCAGCCAAGACGCGCTAGGGCAGCCCCAGCATTTT. This gives the protein CASSQDALGQPQHF.